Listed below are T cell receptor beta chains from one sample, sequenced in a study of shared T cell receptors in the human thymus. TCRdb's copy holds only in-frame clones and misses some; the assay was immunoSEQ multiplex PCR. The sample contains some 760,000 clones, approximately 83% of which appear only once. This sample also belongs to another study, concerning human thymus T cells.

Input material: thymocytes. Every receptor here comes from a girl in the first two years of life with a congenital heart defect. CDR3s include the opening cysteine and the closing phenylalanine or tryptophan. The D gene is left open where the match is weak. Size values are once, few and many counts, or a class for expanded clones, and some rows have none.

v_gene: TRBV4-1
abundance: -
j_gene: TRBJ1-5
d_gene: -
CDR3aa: CASSQFRGGRSNQPQHF
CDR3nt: TGCGCCAGCAGCCAATTTCGAGGGGGACGATCTAATCAGCCCCAGCATTTT

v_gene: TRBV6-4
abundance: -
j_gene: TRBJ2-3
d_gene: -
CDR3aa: CASSPRTSPSTDTQYF
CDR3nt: TGTGCCAGCAGCCCCCGGACTTCCCCTAGCACAGATACGCAGTATTTT

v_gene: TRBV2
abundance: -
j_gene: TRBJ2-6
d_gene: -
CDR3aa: CASSERRRQLNSGANVLTF
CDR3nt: TGTGCCAGCAGTGAACGGCGTCGACAGTTGAACTCTGGGGCCAACGTCCTGACTTTC

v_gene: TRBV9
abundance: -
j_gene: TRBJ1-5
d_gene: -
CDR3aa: CASSGTLPFEQPQHF
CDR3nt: TGTGCCAGCAGCGGGACACTCCCCTTCGAGCAGCCCCAGCATTTT

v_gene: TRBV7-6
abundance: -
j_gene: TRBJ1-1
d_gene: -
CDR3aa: CASSRLGRPGTEAFF
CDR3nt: TGTGCCAGCAGCCGGTTAGGTAGACCAGGCACTGAAGCTTTCTTT

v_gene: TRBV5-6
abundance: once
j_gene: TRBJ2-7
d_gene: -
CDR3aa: CASSLVDSPTYEQYF
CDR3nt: TGTGCCAGCAGCTTGGTAGACAGTCCCACCTACGAGCAGTACTTC

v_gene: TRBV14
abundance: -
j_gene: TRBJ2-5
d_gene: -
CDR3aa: CASSPSRGFRETQYF
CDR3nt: TGTGCCAGCAGCCCGTCCAGGGGCTTCAGAGAGACCCAGTACTTC

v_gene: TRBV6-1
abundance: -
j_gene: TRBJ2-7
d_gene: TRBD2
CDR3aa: CASSDPLAGGDEQYF
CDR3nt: TGTGCCAGCAGTGACCCGCTAGCGGGTGGAGACGAGCAGTACTTC

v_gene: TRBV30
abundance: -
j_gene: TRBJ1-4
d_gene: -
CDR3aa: CAWSVLGEKLFF
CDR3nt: TGTGCCTGGAGTGTACTTGGTGAAAAACTGTTTTTT

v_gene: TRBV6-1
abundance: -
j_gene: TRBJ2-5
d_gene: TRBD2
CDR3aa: CASSEAGGGQVTQYF
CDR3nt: TGTGCCAGCAGTGAAGCCGGGGGAGGGCAGGTGACCCAGTACTTC

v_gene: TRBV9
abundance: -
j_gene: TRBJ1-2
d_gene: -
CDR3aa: CASSVGMLGADYGYTF
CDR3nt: TGTGCCAGCAGCGTAGGAATGCTTGGGGCAGACTATGGCTACACCTTC

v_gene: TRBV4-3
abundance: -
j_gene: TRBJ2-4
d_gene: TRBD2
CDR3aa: CASSQVRAGAPEAKNIQYF
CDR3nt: TGCGCCAGCAGCCAAGTGCGAGCGGGGGCCCCAGAGGCCAAAAACATTCAGTACTTC

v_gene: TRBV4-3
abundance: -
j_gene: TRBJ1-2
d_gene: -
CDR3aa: CASSQSIEPSYGYTF
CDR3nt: TGCGCCAGCAGCCAAAGCATTGAGCCTTCCTATGGCTACACCTTC

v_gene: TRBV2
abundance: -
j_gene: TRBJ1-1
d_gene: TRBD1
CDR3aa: CASRDRERKNTEAFF
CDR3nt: TGTGCCAGCAGGGACAGGGAACGAAAGAACACTGAAGCTTTCTTT

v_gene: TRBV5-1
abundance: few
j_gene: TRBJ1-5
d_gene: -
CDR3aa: CASSSGRFRPQHF
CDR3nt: TGCGCCAGCAGCTCGGGTCGGTTTCGGCCCCAGCATTTT

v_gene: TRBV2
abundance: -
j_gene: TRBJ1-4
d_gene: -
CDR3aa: CASSQTASNEKLFF
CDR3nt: TGTGCCAGCAGTCAGACAGCCTCTAATGAAAAACTGTTTTTT

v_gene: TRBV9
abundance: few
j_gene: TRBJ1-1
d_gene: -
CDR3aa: CASSEPGRENTEAFF
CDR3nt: TGTGCCAGCAGCGAGCCCGGACGGGAGAACACTGAAGCTTTCTTT

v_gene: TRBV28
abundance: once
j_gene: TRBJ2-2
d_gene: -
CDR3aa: CASTQGGQVELFF
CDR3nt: TGTGCCAGCACTCAGGGAGGTCAGGTGGAGCTGTTTTTT